This T cell receptor (beta chain) is from a study of T-cell memory formation after mild COVID-19. About the research overall: TCR clusters were largely donor specific. Study-level points and caveats: Detection of some responders pre-infection suggested pre-existing cross-reactive memory T cells participated. Later expanders leaned CD4+, whereas day 15 to 85 contracting clones were balanced CD4/CD8.

Remarks on this clonotype: Its antigen is undetermined.

The CDR3 consists of 14 residues. V was clipped by 4 bases and J by 3 bases, with 13 bases between them. Germline CDR1 SGHRS, CDR2 YFSETQ. cDNA libraries for TCR alpha and TCR beta, carrying sample barcodes and UMIs, came from 5'RACE with constant-segment primers. TCRdb called the 5' RACE reads again in MiXCR, with one record for every CDR3 protein. The sample lists about 110,000 distinct CDR3 sequences, roughly a sixth occurring once. The J gene is TRBJ2-5, the V gene TRBV5-1, with D possibly matching TRBD2 (6 bases). This TCR came from a man aged 18-30 years who had mild COVID-19 (a few samples of this study predate the infection). Cell type and time point are not known. Sequencing input: PBMCs or a T cell subset sorted from them (not recorded which). The CDR3 DNA reads as TGCGCCAGCAGCCAGACCCGGGGGAAAGAGACCCAGTACTTC. This codes for CASSQTRGKETQYF.